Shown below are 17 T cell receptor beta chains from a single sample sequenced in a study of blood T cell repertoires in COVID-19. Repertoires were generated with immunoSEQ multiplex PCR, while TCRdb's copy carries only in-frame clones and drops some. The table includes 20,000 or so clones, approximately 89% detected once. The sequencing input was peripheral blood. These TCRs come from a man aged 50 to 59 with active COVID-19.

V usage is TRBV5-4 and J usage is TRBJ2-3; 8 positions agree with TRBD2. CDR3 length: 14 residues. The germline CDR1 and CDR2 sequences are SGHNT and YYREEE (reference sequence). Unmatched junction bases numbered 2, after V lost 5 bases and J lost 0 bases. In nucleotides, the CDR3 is TGTGCCAGCAGGACTAGCGCTAGCACAGATACGCAGTATTTT. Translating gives CASRTSASTDTQYF.

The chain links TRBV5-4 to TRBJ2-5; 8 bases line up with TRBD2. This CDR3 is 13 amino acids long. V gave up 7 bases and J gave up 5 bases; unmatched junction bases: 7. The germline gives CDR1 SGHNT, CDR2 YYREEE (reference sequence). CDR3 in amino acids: CASSRGGWETQYF. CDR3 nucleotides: TGTGCCAGCTCCCGGGGGGGCTGGGAGACCCAGTACTTC.

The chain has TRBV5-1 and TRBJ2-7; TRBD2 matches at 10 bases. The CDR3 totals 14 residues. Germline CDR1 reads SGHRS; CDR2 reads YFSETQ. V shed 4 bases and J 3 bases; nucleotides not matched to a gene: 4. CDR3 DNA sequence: TGCGCCAGCAGCGTTCTAGCGGGAGACTACGAGCAGTACTTC. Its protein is CASSVLAGDYEQYF.

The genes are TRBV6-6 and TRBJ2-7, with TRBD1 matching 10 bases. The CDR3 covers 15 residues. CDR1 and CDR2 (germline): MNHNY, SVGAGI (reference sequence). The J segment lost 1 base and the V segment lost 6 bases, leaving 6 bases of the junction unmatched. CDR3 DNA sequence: TGTGCCAGCAGGCCCCGGACAGGGGGGTCCTACGAGCAGTACTTC. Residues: CASRPRTGGSYEQYF.

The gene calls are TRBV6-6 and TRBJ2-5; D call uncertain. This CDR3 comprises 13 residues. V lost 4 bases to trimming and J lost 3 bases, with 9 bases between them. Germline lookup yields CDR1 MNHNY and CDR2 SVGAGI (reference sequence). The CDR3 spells CASSLGGEETQYF. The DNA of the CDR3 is TGTGCCAGCAGTTTAGGCGGAGAAGAGACCCAGTACTTC.

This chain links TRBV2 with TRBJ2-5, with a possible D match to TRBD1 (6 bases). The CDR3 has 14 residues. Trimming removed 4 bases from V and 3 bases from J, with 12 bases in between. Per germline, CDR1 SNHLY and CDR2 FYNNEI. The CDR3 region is CASSARTDEETQYF. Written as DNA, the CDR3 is TGTGCCAGCAGTGCCCGGACAGACGAAGAGACCCAGTACTTC.

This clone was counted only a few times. The CDR3 coding sequence is TGTGCCAGCAGCCAGAGCGGGAGCAACACAGATACGCAGTATTTT. This codes for CASSQSGSNTDTQYF. The J gene is TRBJ2-3, the V gene TRBV7-2; 8 bases align to TRBD2. The CDR3 has 15 amino acids. V gave up 5 bases and J gave up 2 bases; unmatched junction bases: 6. Germline V gene data show CDR1 as SGHTA and CDR2 as FQGNSA.

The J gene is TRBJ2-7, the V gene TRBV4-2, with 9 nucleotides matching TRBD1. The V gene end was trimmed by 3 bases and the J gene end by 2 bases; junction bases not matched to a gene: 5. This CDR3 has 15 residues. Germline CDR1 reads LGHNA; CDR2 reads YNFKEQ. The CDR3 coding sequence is TGTGCCAGCAGCCAGGGGACAGGGACAACCTACGAGCAGTACTTC. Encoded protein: CASSQGTGTTYEQYF.

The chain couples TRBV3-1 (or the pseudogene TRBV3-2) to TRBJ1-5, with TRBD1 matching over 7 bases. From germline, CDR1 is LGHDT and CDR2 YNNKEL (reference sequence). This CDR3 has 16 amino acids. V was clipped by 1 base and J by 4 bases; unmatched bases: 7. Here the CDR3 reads CASSQVGQGVNQPQHF. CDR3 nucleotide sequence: TGTGCCAGCAGCCAAGTAGGTCAGGGGGTGAATCAGCCCCAGCATTTT.

CDR3: CASSQEKRGEQYF. The CDR3 DNA follows: TGTGCCAGCAGCCAAGAGAAGCGAGGCGAGCAGTACTTC. The chain uses TRBV3-1 (or the pseudogene TRBV3-2) and TRBJ2-7; D remains unclear. In germline, CDR1 is LGHDT, CDR2 YNNKEL (reference sequence). The CDR3 sequence is 13 residues long. The V and J ends lost 0 bases and 6 bases respectively, with 9 bases between them.

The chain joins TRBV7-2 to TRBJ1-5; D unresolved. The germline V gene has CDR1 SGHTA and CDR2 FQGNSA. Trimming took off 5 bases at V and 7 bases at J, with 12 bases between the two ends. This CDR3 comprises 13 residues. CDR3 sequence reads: CASSQGGGQPQHF. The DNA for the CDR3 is TGTGCCAGCAGCCAAGGTGGAGGGCAGCCCCAGCATTTT.

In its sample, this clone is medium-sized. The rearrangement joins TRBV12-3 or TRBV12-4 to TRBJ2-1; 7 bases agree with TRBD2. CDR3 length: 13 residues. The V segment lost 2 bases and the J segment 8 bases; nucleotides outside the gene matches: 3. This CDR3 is CASSLLGGDEQFF. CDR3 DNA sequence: TGTGCCAGCAGTTTATTGGGGGGGGATGAGCAGTTCTTC.

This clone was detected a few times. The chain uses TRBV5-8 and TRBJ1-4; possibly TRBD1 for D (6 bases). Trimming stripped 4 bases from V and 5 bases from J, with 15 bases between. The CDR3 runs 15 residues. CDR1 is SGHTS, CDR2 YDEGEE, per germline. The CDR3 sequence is CASSHRDTRNEKLFF. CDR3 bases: TGTGCCAGCAGCCACCGGGACACCCGCAATGAAAAACTGTTTTTT.

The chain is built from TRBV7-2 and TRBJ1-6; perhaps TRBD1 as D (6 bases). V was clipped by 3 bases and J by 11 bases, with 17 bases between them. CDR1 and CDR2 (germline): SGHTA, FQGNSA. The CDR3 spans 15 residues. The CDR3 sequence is CASSFPTGNMAPLHF. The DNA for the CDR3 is TGTGCCAGCAGCTTTCCTACAGGGAATATGGCACCCCTCCACTTT.

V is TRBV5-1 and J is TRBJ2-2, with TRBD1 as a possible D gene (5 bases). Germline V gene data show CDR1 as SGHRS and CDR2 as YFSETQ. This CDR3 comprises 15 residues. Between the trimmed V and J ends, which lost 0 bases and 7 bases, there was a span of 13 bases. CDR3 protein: CASSLDGRAVGELFF. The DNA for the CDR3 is TGCGCCAGCAGCTTGGACGGCAGGGCGGTCGGGGAGCTGTTTTTT.

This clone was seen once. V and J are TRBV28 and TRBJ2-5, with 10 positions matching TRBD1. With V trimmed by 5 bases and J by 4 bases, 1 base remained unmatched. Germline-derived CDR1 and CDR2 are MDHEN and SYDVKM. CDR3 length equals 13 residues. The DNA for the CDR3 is TGTGCCAGCAGTCGGGACAGGGGAGAGACCCAGTACTTC. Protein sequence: CASSRDRGETQYF.

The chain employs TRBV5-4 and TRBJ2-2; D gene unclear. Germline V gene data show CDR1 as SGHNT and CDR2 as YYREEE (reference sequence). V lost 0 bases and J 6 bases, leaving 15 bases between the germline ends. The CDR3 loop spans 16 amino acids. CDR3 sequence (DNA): TGTGCCAGCAGCTTGGCGGTGGTAGATCTCCCCGGGGAGCTGTTTTTT. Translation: CASSLAVVDLPGELFF.